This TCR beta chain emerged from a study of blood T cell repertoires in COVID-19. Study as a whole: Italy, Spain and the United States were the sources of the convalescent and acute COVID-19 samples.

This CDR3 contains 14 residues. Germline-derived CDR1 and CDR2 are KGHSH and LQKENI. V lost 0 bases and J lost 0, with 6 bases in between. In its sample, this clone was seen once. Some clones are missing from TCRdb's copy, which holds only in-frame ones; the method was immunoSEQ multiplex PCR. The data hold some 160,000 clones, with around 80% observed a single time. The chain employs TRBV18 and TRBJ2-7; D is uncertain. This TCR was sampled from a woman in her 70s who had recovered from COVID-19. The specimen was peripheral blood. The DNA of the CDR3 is TGTGCCAGCTCACCACCGAGGTCCTCCTACGAGCAGTACTTC. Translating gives CASSPPRSSYEQYF.